The TCR beta chain under discussion was sequenced for a study of cytomegalovirus exposure and HLA in healthy donors. General observations from the study: Apart from CMV serostatus, no immune exposure information was available. One variant, a missense change in DCLRE1C, was linked in a later analysis to TCR beta V- and J-gene trimming. Earlier findings revealed that most TCR beta V segments proved productive either about 87% or about 30% of the time.

The V segment lost 0 bases and the J segment 2 bases; nucleotides outside the gene matches: 6. This CDR3 has 15 amino acids. CDR1 and CDR2 (germline): GTSNPN, SVGIG (reference sequence). The PCR had 60 Vbeta and 13 Jbeta primers. TCRdb keeps only in-frame clones here, not all; method: immunoSEQ multiplex PCR. The repertoire includes over 150,000 clones, over 65% of them detected once, and about 3.8% sits in the top ten. For this clone: Its cognate antigen is unknown.

The sample comprised PBMCs. The chain links TRBV30 to TRBJ2-7, with 8 bases matching TRBD2. This TCR was recovered from a woman aged 55-75 years in good health and CMV-seropositive. The CDR3 nucleotides are TGTGCCTGGAGTGTTGGAGCGGGAGATCCCTACGAGCAGTACTTC. The encoded protein is CAWSVGAGDPYEQYF.